This TCR beta chain was observed in a study of radiotherapy plus CTLA-4 blockade in lung cancer. Study background: Of all patients, under 20% responded objectively and roughly 31% showed disease control. Study results and limitations: Dynamics of early blood T cell clones, together with interferon-beta, were reportedly the best predictors of response. In blood, after radiotherapy plus ipilimumab, tumor-derived TCR clones expanded.

Per germline, CDR1 LNHDA and CDR2 SQIVND (reference sequence). This CDR3 contains 15 residues. V gave up 7 bases and J gave up 4 bases, with 19 bases separating them. Profiled with immunoSEQ multiplex PCR; TCRdb holds only in-frame clones, not every one. The repertoire consists of 52,000 or so clones, with around four fifths occurring once and the leading ten covering approximately 6.1%. As to this clone: The antigen is not known.

In chemo-refractory metastatic non-small-cell lung cancer, patients got ipilimumab CTLA-4 blockade together with focal radiation. This chain connects TRBV19 to TRBJ1-2; tentative D call: TRBD1 (5 bases). The sequences come from peripheral blood, collected from a patient treated with radiotherapy plus ipilimumab. The TCR comes from a human donor with non-small cell lung cancer whose response to radiotherapy plus ipilimumab could not be evaluated. The CDR3 loop is CASTSSLGRGYGYTF. The CDR3 nucleotides read TGTGCCAGTACCTCTTCCCTCGGAAGGGGCTATGGCTACACCTTC.